The rows below give T cell receptor beta chains drawn from one sample of a study of blood T cell repertoires in COVID-19. Assay used: immunoSEQ multiplex PCR; TCRdb lists only in-frame clones, some missing. The table shows hundreds of thousands of clones, with around 87% occurring only once. The sequencing input was peripheral blood. The receptors here all came from a woman aged 45-59 years with COVID-19, enrolled during active disease. Both conserved end residues are part of each CDR3. D genes are given only for firm matches. Rows give clone size only sometimes, using once, few, many, or a class for an expanded clone.

D,V,size,J,DNA,CDR3
.,TRBV4-1,.,TRBJ2-7,TGCGCCAGCAGCCAGGGGGCGGGCTACGAGCAGTACTTC,CASSQGAGYEQYF
TRBD1,TRBV5-6,.,TRBJ1-2,TGTGCCAGCAGCCACTCCGGGACAGGGGTTGGCTACACCTTC,CASSHSGTGVGYTF
.,TRBV4-1,.,TRBJ1-2,TGCGCCAGCAGCCAAGCAACAGGGCTTCACTATGGCTACACCTTC,CASSQATGLHYGYTF
.,TRBV4-2,once,TRBJ2-3,TGTGCCAGCAGCCAACGGCCACTAAGTACAGATACGCAGTATTTT,CASSQRPLSTDTQYF
TRBD1,TRBV3-1/TRBV3-2,few,TRBJ2-6,TGTGCCAGCAGCTTGGGACAGCTCTCTGGGGCCAACGTCCTGACTTTC,CASSLGQLSGANVLTF
.,TRBV19,.,TRBJ2-6,TGTGCCAGTTCTACCCCATCTCCGGGACAAAAGAGCGCTGGGGCCAACGTCCTGACTTTC,CASSTPSPGQKSAGANVLTF
TRBD1,TRBV27,.,TRBJ2-7,TGTGCCAGCAGTTTTGGACAGGGCACCTACGAGCAGTACTTC,CASSFGQGTYEQYF
.,TRBV7-8,.,TRBJ2-2,TGTGCCAGCAGCTTAGACAGGGTGAATGGCGGGGAGCTGTTTTTT,CASSLDRVNGGELFF
TRBD1,TRBV3-1/TRBV3-2,.,TRBJ1-1,TGTGCCAGCAGCGCACAGGGGGGAGATTGGAACACTGAAGCTTTCTTT,CASSAQGGDWNTEAFF
.,TRBV6-1,few,TRBJ1-1,TGTGCCAGCAGCCACCGTGGGGAGGCTGAAGCTTTCTTT,CASSHRGEAEAFF
TRBD1,TRBV24-1,.,TRBJ2-1,TGTGCCACCAGTGACTCGGACAGGGGGCCTGCTTGGGATGAGCAGTTCTTC,CATSDSDRGPAWDEQFF
TRBD2,TRBV12-3/TRBV12-4,.,TRBJ2-1,TGTGCCAGCAGTGGGAGCGGGATTGTTGAGCAGTTCTTC,CASSGSGIVEQFF
.,TRBV6-5,.,TRBJ1-4,TGTGCCAGCAGTTACAACCCGGACGGGGGGAGGAGGAAACTGTTTTTT,CASSYNPDGGRRKLFF
TRBD1,TRBV5-1,.,TRBJ2-1,TGCGCCAGTCAATCTCCGGGACAGATTGAGCAGTTCTTC,CASQSPGQIEQFF
.,TRBV7-2,.,TRBJ2-5,TGTGCCAGCAGCTTAGCATCTAGCCTCCAAGAGACCCAGTACTTC,CASSLASSLQETQYF
TRBD2,TRBV5-4,.,TRBJ2-3,TGTGCCAGCAGCTCGCCCATAGCGGGAGGGCAAGATACGCAGTATTTT,CASSSPIAGGQDTQYF
TRBD2,TRBV19,.,TRBJ2-7,TGTGCCAGTAGTCTGGGGGGAGGGAGCTCCTACGAGCAGTACTTC,CASSLGGGSSYEQYF
.,TRBV9,.,TRBJ1-2,TGTGCCAGCAGCGTAGGTGGCAGGGTGGACTATGGCTACACCTTC,CASSVGGRVDYGYTF